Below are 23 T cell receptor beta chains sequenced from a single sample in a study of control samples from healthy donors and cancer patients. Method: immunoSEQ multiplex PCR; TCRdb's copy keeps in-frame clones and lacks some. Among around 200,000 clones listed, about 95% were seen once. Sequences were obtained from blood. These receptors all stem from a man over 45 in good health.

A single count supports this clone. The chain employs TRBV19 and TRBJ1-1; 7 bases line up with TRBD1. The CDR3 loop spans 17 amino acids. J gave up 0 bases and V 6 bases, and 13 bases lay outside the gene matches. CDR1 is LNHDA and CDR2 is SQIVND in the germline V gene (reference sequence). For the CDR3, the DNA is TGTGCCAGTAGAGGGGAACGGGACAGCGCTATGAACACTGAAGCTTTCTTT. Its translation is CASRGERDSAMNTEAFF.

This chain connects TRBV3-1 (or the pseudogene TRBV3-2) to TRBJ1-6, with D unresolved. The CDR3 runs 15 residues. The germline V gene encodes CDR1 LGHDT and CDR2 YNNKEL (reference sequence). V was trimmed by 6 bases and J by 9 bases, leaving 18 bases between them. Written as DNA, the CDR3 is TGTGCCAGCAGTTTAAGCCAGACTCGAAGTTCACCCCTCCACTTT. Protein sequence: CASSLSQTRSSPLHF.

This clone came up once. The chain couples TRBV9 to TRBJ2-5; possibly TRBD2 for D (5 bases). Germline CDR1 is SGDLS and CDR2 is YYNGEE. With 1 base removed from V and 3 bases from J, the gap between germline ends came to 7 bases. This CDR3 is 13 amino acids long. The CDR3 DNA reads TGTGCCAGCAGCGTACAGGAGGAAGAGACCCAGTACTTC. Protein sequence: CASSVQEEETQYF.

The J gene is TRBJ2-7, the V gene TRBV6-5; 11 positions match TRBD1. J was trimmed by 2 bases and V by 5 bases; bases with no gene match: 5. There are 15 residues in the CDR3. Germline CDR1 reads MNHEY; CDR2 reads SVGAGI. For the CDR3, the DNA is TGTGCCAGCAGTAGGGGGACAGGGGGACCCTACGAGCAGTACGTC. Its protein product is CASSRGTGGPYEQYV.

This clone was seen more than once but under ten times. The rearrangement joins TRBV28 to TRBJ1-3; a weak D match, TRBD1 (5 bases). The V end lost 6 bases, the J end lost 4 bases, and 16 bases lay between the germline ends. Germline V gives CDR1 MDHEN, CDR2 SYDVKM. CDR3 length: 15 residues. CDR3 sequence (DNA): TGTGCCAGCAGGCCGATGGACACTGGAGGAAACACCATATATTTT. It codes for CASRPMDTGGNTIYF.

CDR3 DNA: TGTGCCAGCAGTTTTCATAAAGGGAACACTGAAGCTTTCTTT. This translates into CASSFHKGNTEAFF. The chain uses TRBV28 and TRBJ1-1; D ambiguous. Trimming pared 3 bases from V and 1 base from J, leaving 9 bases between. This CDR3 has 14 amino acids. Germline V gene sequence: CDR1 MDHEN, CDR2 SYDVKM.

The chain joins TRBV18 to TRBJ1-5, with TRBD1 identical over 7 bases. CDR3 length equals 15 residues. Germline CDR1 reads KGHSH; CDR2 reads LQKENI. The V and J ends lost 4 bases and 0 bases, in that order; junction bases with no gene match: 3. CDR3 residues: CASSRGGLSNQPQHF. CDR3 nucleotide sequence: TGTGCCAGCTCACGAGGGGGCCTTAGCAATCAGCCCCAGCATTTT.

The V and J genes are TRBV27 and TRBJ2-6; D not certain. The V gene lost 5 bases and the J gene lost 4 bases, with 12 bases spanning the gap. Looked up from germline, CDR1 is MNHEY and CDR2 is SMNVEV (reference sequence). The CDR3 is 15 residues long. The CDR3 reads CASSPTRTGANVLTF. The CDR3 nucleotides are TGTGCCAGCAGTCCCACCCGAACAGGGGCCAACGTCCTGACTTTC.

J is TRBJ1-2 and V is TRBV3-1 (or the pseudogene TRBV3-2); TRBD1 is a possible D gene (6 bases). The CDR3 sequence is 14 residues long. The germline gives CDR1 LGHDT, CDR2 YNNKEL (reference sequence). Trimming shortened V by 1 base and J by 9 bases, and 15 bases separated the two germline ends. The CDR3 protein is CASSQGGGGYSYTF. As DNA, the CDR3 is TGTGCCAGCAGCCAAGGAGGGGGAGGTTACAGCTACACCTTC.

This CDR3 reads CASGGEGRDNEQFF. The CDR3 nucleotides read TGTGCCAGCGGGGGGGAGGGAAGGGACAATGAGCAGTTCTTC. The V gene is TRBV2, the J gene TRBJ2-1; 7 bases agree with TRBD2. The CDR3 consists of 14 residues. The junction had 9 bases not matched to a gene; V was cut back by 8 bases and J by 5 bases. In germline, CDR1 is SNHLY, CDR2 FYNNEI.

CDR3 sequence: CSTRDRGYGYTF. DNA for the CDR3: TGCAGCACCCGGGACAGGGGTTATGGCTACACCTTC. This sequence joins TRBV29-1 and TRBJ1-2, with TRBD1 matching over 10 bases. After removal of 8 bases from V and 5 bases from J, the junction contained 5 bases not matched to a gene. CDR3 size: 12 residues. The V gene's germline CDR1 is SQVTM and CDR2 ANQGSEA. Full variable domain (remainder filled in from reference TRBV29-1 and TRBJ1-2): SAVISQKPSRDICQRGTSLTIQCQVDSQVTMMFWYRQQPGQSLTLIATANQGSEATYESGFVIDKFPISRPNLTFSTLTVSNMSPEDSSIYLCSTRDRGYGYTFGSGTRLTVV.

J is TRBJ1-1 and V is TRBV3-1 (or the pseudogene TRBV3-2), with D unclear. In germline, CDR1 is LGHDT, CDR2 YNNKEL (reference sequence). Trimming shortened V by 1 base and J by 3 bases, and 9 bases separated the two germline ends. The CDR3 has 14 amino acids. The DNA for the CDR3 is TGTGCCAGCAGCCAAGGGTCCATGGACACTGAAGCTTTCTTT. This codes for CASSQGSMDTEAFF.

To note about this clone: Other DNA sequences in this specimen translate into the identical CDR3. DNA for the CDR3: TGTGCCAGCAGCTTAGCGGAGGGGACTGAAGCTTTCTTT. Translating it yields CASSLAEGTEAFF. The rearrangement joins TRBV7-2 to TRBJ1-1, with a tentative D call TRBD1 (5 bases). Germline V gene lookup returns CDR1 SGHTA and CDR2 FQGNSA. Deletions cut 0 bases from V and 5 bases from J, with 7 bases between. The CDR3 is 13 residues long.

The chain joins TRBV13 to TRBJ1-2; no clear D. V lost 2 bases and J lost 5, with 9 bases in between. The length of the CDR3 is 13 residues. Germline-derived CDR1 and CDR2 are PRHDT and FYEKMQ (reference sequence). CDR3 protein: CASSLLKGYGYTF. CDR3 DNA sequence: TGTGCCAGCAGCTTATTAAAGGGTTATGGCTACACCTTC.

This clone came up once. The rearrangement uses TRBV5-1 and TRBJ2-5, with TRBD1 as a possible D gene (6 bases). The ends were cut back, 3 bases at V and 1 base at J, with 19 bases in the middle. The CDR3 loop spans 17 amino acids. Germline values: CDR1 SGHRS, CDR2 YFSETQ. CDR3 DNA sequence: TGCGCCAGCAGCTCAAATTACAGGGTCAGGGGCCAAGAGACCCAGTACTTC. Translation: CASSSNYRVRGQETQYF.

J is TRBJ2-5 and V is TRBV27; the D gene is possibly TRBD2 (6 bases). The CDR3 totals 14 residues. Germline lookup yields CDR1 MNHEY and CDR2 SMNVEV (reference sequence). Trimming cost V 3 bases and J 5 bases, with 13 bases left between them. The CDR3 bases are TGTGCCAGCAGTTTGGTTTCGGGGAGGGAGACCCAGTACTTC. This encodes CASSLVSGRETQYF.

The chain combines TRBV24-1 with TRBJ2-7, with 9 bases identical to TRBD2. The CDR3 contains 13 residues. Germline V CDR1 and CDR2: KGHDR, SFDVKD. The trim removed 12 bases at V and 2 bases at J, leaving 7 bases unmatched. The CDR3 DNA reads TGTGCCCCACCTAGCGGGGTAACCTACGAGCAGTACGTC. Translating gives CAPPSGVTYEQYV.

The CDR3 sequence is CASSQLGTGNENEQFF. The CDR3 region has the DNA TGCGCCAGCAGCCAGTTAGGGACAGGGAACGAGAATGAGCAGTTCTTC. The chain uses TRBV4-3 and TRBJ2-1, with 9 bases aligning to TRBD1. Germline loops: CDR1 LGHNA, CDR2 YSLEER. Unmatched junction bases numbered 10, after V lost 3 bases and J lost 7 bases. The CDR3 is 16 residues long.

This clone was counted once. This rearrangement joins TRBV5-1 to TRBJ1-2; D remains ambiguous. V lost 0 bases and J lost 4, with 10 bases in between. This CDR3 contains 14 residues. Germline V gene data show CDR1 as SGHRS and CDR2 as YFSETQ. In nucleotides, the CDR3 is TGCGCCAGCAGCTTGGCAGACATGATCTATGGCTACACCTTC. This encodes CASSLADMIYGYTF.

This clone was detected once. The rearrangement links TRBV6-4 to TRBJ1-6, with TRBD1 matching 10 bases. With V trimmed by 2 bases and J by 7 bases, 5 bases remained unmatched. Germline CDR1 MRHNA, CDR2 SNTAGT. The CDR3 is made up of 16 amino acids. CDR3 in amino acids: CASSDETGGRNSPLHF. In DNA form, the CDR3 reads TGTGCCAGCAGTGACGAGACAGGGGGCAGGAATTCACCCCTCCACTTT.

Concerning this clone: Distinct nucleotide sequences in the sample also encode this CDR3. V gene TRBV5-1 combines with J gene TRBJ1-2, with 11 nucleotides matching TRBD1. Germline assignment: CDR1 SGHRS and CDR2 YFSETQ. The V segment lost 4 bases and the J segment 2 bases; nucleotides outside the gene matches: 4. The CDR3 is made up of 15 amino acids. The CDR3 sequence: CASSPDRGRNYGYTF. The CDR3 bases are TGCGCCAGCAGCCCGGACAGGGGGCGGAACTATGGCTACACCTTC.

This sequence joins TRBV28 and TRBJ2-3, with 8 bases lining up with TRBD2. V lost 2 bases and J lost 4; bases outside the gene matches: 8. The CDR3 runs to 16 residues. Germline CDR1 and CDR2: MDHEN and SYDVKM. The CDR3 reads CASSLGLAGFSDTQYF. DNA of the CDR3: TGTGCCAGCAGTTTAGGGCTAGCGGGTTTTTCAGATACGCAGTATTTT.

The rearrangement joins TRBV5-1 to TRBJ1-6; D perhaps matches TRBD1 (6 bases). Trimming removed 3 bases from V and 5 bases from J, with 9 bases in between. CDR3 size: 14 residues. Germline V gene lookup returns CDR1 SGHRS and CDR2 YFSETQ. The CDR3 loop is CASSWDMNNSPLHF. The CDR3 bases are TGCGCCAGCAGCTGGGACATGAATAATTCACCCCTCCACTTT.